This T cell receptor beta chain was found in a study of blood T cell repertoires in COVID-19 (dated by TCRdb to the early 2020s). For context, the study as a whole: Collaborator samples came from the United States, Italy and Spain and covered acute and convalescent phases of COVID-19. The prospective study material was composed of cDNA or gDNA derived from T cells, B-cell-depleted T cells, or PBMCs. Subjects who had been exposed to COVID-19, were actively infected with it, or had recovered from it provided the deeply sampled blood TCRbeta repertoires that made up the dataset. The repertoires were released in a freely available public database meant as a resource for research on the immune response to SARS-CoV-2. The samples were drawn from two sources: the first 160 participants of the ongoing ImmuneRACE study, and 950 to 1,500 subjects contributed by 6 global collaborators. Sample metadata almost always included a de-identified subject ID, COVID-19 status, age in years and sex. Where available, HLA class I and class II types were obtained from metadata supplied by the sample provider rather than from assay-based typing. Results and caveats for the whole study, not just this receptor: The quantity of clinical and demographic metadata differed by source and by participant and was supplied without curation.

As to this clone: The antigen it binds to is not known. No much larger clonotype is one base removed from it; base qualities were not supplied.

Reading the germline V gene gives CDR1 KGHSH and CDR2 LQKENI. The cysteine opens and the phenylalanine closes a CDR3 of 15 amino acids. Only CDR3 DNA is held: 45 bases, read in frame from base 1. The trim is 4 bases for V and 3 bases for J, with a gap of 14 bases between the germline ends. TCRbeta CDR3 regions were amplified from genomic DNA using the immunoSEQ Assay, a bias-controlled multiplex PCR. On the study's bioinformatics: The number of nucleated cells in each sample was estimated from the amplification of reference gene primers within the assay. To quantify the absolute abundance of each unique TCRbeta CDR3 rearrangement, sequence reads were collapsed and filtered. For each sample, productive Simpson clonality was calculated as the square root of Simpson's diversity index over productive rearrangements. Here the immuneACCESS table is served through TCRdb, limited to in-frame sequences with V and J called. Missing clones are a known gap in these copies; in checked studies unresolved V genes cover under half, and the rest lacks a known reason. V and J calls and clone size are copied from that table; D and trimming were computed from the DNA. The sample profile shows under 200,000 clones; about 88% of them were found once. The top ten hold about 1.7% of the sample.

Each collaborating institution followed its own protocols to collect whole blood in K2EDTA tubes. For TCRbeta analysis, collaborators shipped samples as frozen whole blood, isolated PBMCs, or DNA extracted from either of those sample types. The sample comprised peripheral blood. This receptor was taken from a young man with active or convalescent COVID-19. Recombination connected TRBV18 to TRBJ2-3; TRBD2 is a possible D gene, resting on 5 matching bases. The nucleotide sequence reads TGTGCCAGCTCACTAACTAGGTCCTCTACAGATACGCAGTATTTT. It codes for CASSLTRSSTDTQYF.